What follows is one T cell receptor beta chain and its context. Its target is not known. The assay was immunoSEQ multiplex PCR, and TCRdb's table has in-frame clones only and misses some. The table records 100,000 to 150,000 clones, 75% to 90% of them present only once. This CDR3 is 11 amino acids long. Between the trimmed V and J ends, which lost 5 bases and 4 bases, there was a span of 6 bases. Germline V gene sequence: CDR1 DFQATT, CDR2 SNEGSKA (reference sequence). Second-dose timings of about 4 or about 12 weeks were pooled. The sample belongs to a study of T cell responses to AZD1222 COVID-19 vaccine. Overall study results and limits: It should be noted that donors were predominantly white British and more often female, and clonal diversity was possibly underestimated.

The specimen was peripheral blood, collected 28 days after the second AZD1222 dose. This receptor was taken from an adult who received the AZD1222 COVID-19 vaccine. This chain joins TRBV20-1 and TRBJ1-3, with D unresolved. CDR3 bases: TGCAGTGCTGCACAGGGAAACACCATATATTTT. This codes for CSAAQGNTIYF.